Listed below are T cell receptor beta chains from one sample, sequenced in a study of shared clonotypes between healthy human individuals. Using immunoSEQ multiplex PCR, the repertoire was profiled, and TCRdb retains in-frame clones only, with some absent. Among 2 million to 2.5 million clones, roughly 94% were seen once, and the ten largest hold 0.13%. What was sequenced was naive CD4+ T cells sorted from blood. The receptors stem from a man aged 18 to 30 in good health. The CDR3 runs from the conserved cysteine through the conserved F or W. Each record gives: D gene, V gene, CDR3 length, J gene, clone size, CDR3 protein, CDR3 DNA. A D gene is named only where the DNA matches it firmly. Only some rows state a clone size, as once, few, many or a class for expanded clones.

NA,TRBV5-8,17,TRBJ1-2,NA,CASSLEWGDLANYGYTF,TGTGCCAGCAGCTTGGAATGGGGGGATTTAGCTAACTATGGCTACACCTTC
NA,TRBV7-8,17,TRBJ1-2,once,CASSLYGPDLLADGYTF,TGTGCCAGCAGCTTATACGGCCCCGACCTCCTCGCGGATGGCTACACCTTC
TRBD2,TRBV7-9,15,TRBJ2-7,NA,CASSLVAREPEEQYF,TGTGCCAGCAGCTTAGTAGCGCGGGAGCCTGAGGAGCAGTACTTC
TRBD2,TRBV10-1,13,TRBJ2-2,few,CASSSGSTGELFF,TGCGCCAGCAGTAGCGGGAGCACCGGGGAGCTGTTTTTT
NA,TRBV30,11,TRBJ1-1,NA,CAWRDRTEAFF,TGTGCCTGGAGGGACCGCACTGAAGCTTTCTTT
NA,TRBV12-2,15,TRBJ2-7,NA,CASRLEEDSTYEQYF,TGTGCAAGTCGCTTAGAGGAGGACAGCACCTACGAGCAGTACTTC
NA,TRBV27,15,TRBJ2-5,NA,CASSFTPGGRETQYF,TGTGCCAGCAGTTTCACACCCGGGGGCCGCGAGACCCAGTACTTC
TRBD1,TRBV6-5,15,TRBJ1-5,NA,CASSSGQGGGQPQHF,TGTGCCAGCAGTTCGGGACAGGGAGGCGGTCAGCCCCAGCATTTT
NA,TRBV18,16,TRBJ2-1,NA,CASSRPVRAAYNEQFF,TGTGCCAGCTCACGACCGGTGCGGGCCGCCTACAATGAGCAGTTCTTC
NA,TRBV19,13,TRBJ1-1,NA,CASSKATGTEAFF,TGTGCCAGTAGTAAAGCCACAGGGACTGAAGCTTTCTTT
TRBD1,TRBV30,14,TRBJ1-1,NA,CAWSVGQGGTEAFF,TGTGCCTGGAGCGTCGGACAGGGAGGAACTGAAGCTTTCTTT
NA,TRBV10-3,10,TRBJ1-5,NA,CAISAQPQHF,TGTGCCATCAGTGCTCAGCCCCAGCATTTT
TRBD1,TRBV30,12,TRBJ2-5,NA,CAWGTEQETQYF,TGTGCCTGGGGGACAGAGCAAGAGACCCAGTACTTC
NA,TRBV11-2,14,TRBJ1-2,NA,CASRFPGTAYGYTF,TGTGCCAGCAGGTTCCCCGGGACGGCTTATGGCTACACCTTC
NA,TRBV28,15,TRBJ1-5,NA,CASSLYAKVDQPQHF,TGTGCCAGCAGTTTATATGCCAAGGTGGATCAGCCCCAGCATTTT
TRBD2,TRBV11-2,16,TRBJ2-1,NA,CASSLGVERGYNEQFF,TGTGCCAGCAGCTTAGGGGTGGAGCGGGGGTACAATGAGCAGTTCTTC
NA,TRBV6-6,13,TRBJ1-5,once,CASSYGGGKPQHF,TGTGCCAGCAGTTACGGGGGCGGGAAGCCCCAGCATTTT
NA,TRBV6-5,14,TRBJ1-1,NA,CASRRGEEFAEAFF,TGTGCCAGCCGCCGGGGGGAAGAGTTCGCTGAAGCTTTCTTT
NA,TRBV25-1,16,TRBJ2-1,NA,CASSGGDRLIINEQFF,TGTGCCAGCAGTGGGGGAGACAGGTTGATTATTAATGAGCAGTTCTTC
TRBD2,TRBV10-3,16,TRBJ2-3,once,CAISGLAGGNTDTQYF,TGTGCCATCAGTGGGCTAGCGGGGGGAAACACAGATACGCAGTATTTT